One sample yielded the 26 T cell receptor beta chains listed below, sequenced in a study of cytomegalovirus exposure and HLA in healthy donors. Sequencing was performed with immunoSEQ multiplex PCR; in TCRdb, only in-frame clones are kept and a portion is missing. Among about 63,000 clones listed, approximately 88% were seen once. Sequenced: PBMCs. All receptors derive from a woman between 18 and 30 years old in good health and CMV-seronegative.

This chain joins TRBV7-9 and TRBJ2-3, with 8 bases lining up with TRBD2. J gave up 6 bases and V 4 bases, and 9 bases lay outside the gene matches. The germline V gene encodes CDR1 SEHNR and CDR2 FQNEAQ (reference sequence). The CDR3 has 15 amino acids. In nucleotides, the CDR3 is TGTGCCAGCAGCTCCTTAGCGGGGCCGCTTGATACGCAGTATTTT. Amino acid sequence: CASSSLAGPLDTQYF.

The chain couples TRBV6-1 to TRBJ1-4; tentatively, D is TRBD1 (5 bases). Germline V lookup: CDR1 MNHNS, CDR2 SASEGT. This CDR3 is 14 amino acids long. Trimming took 3 bases from V and 1 from J, leaving 6 bases between them. The CDR3 region has the DNA TGTGCCAGCAGTGAGGGGCTAACTAATGAAAAACTGTTTTTT. As protein: CASSEGLTNEKLFF.

This chain uses TRBV6-1 with TRBJ2-4; no definite D call. Trimming removed 3 bases from V and 3 bases from J, with 18 bases in between. The CDR3 is 17 amino acids. Germline-derived CDR1 and CDR2 are MNHNS and SASEGT. CDR3 sequence reads: CASSEMRNLPLKNIQYF. In DNA form, the CDR3 reads TGTGCCAGCAGTGAGATGCGAAACCTCCCGCTCAAAAACATTCAGTACTTC.

This clone was picked up one time. The rearrangement links TRBV11-1 to TRBJ2-3, with TRBD2 identical over 8 bases. V shed 2 bases and J 6 bases; nucleotides not matched to a gene: 4. Germline V gene sequence: CDR1 SGHAT, CDR2 FQDESV (reference sequence). The CDR3 covers 14 residues. CDR3 sequence (DNA): TGTGCCAGCAGCTTAAGGCGGGAGGTGGATACGCAGTATTTT. Protein: CASSLRREVDTQYF. Drawing the rest from reference TRBV11-1 and TRBJ2-3, the complete variable domain is EAEVAQSPRYKITEKSQAVAFWCDPISGHATLYWYRQILGQGPELLVQFQDESVVDDSQLPKDRFSAERLKGVDSTLKIQPAELGDSAMYLCASSLRREVDTQYFGPGTRLTVL.

The chain joins TRBV18 to TRBJ1-5; possibly TRBD1 for D (6 bases). Germline V gene sequence: CDR1 KGHSH, CDR2 LQKENI. V lost 5 bases to trimming and J lost 2 bases, with 10 bases between them. The CDR3 extends over 14 amino acids. Written as DNA, the CDR3 is TGTGCCAGCTCAAAACGACAGGGCAATCAGCCCCAGCATTTT. It specifies CASSKRQGNQPQHF.

The genes are TRBV11-1 and TRBJ2-5, with 13 bases matching TRBD2. The CDR3 has 15 residues. Germline V CDR1 and CDR2: SGHAT, FQDESV (reference sequence). The trim removed 5 bases at V and 2 bases at J, leaving 2 bases unmatched. CDR3 sequence: CASSRTSGGQETQYF. The CDR3 DNA is TGTGCCAGCAGCCGGACTAGCGGGGGACAAGAGACCCAGTACTTC.

The V call is TRBV27, the J call TRBJ1-5; 7 positions agree with TRBD1. From germline, CDR1 is MNHEY and CDR2 SMNVEV (reference sequence). Germline trimming cut 5 bases from V and 4 bases from J; bases unmatched to any gene: 5. The CDR3 has 14 residues. CDR3 residues: CASSPRQGNQPQHF. As DNA, the CDR3 is TGTGCCAGCAGTCCGCGACAGGGTAATCAGCCCCAGCATTTT.

The chain recombines TRBV7-6 with TRBJ2-5; a weak D match, TRBD2 (6 bases). V lost 5 bases and J 4 bases, leaving 17 bases between the germline ends. CDR3 length: 15 residues. Germline V gives CDR1 SGHVS, CDR2 FNYEAQ. Here the CDR3 reads CASSKKAGARETQYF. For the CDR3, the DNA is TGTGCCAGCAGCAAAAAAGCGGGCGCACGAGAGACCCAGTACTTC.

V gene TRBV18 combines with J gene TRBJ2-1; 8 positions match TRBD2. The CDR3 extends over 17 amino acids. V shed 4 bases and J 4 bases; nucleotides not matched to a gene: 12. Germline values: CDR1 KGHSH, CDR2 LQKENI. The CDR3 sequence: CASSRPGGSGEYNEQFF. The CDR3 DNA reads as TGTGCCAGCTCACGCCCCGGGGGTAGCGGGGAATACAATGAGCAGTTCTTC.

The chain employs TRBV25-1 and TRBJ2-4; TRBD2 matches 10 bases. V was clipped by 3 bases and J by 6 bases; unmatched bases: 5. This CDR3 has 15 residues. Germline CDR1 MGHDK, CDR2 SYGVNS. CDR3 bases: TGTGCCAGCAGTGATCTAGCGGGAGCTGGAAACATTCAGTACTTC. Translated: CASSDLAGAGNIQYF.

The chain uses TRBV7-9 and TRBJ2-7; 10 positions agree with TRBD1. Germline CDR1 and CDR2: SEHNR and FQNEAQ (reference sequence). The CDR3 has 14 residues. J gave up 3 bases and V 5 bases, and 4 bases lay outside the gene matches. The CDR3 protein is CASSLGQGNYEQYF. The CDR3 DNA reads TGTGCCAGCAGCCTGGGACAGGGGAACTACGAGCAGTACTTC.

The rearrangement joins TRBV28 to TRBJ2-2; D unresolved. Germline V gives CDR1 MDHEN, CDR2 SYDVKM. The length of the CDR3 is 11 residues. Trimming left V 6 bases short and J 5 bases short, with 4 bases between. The CDR3 DNA is TGTGCCAGCAGCAGGACCGGGGAGCTGTTTTTT. Protein sequence: CASSRTGELFF.

The chain carries TRBV27 and TRBJ2-1, with D possibly TRBD1 on 6 matching bases. The CDR3 has 15 residues. Germline loops: CDR1 MNHEY, CDR2 SMNVEV (reference sequence). V was clipped by 6 bases and J by 0 bases, with 12 bases between them. The CDR3 spells CASRGQQSSYNEQFF. The DNA for the CDR3 is TGTGCCAGCAGGGGACAACAGAGCTCCTACAATGAGCAGTTCTTC.

V usage is TRBV5-1 and J usage is TRBJ1-2; perhaps TRBD1 as D (5 bases). V dropped 2 bases and J dropped 8 bases, with 13 bases sitting between them. The CDR3 has 13 residues. The germline V gene has CDR1 SGHRS and CDR2 YFSETQ. The CDR3 coding sequence is TGCGCCAGCAGCTTTGGGGCGATGAACGGCTACACCTTC. This encodes CASSFGAMNGYTF.

The chain couples TRBV19 to TRBJ1-2; D is undetermined. Trimming pared 4 bases from V and 2 bases from J, leaving 8 bases between. CDR3 length: 13 residues. Germline CDR1 LNHDA, CDR2 SQIVND (reference sequence). CDR3: CASSTPRNYGYTF. DNA of the CDR3: TGTGCCAGTAGTACCCCTCGGAACTATGGCTACACCTTC.

The genes are TRBV19 and TRBJ1-2; D might be TRBD1 (5 bases). V lost 4 bases, J lost 2 bases, and 8 bases lay in between. There are 13 residues in the CDR3. Germline CDR1 and CDR2: LNHDA and SQIVND (reference sequence). The CDR3 DNA is TGTGCCAGTAGTACCAGACAGAACTATGGCTACACCTTC. It specifies CASSTRQNYGYTF.

V and J are TRBV6-5 and TRBJ1-2; D is ambiguous. V lost 0 bases to trimming and J lost 5 bases, with 7 bases between them. Germline values: CDR1 MNHEY, CDR2 SVGAGI. This CDR3 has 13 residues. CDR3 amino acids: CASSYSTLYGYTF. In DNA, the CDR3 is TGTGCCAGCAGTTACTCCACCCTATATGGCTACACCTTC.

The gene calls are TRBV2 and TRBJ2-1, with a possible D match to TRBD1 (6 bases). The CDR3 runs to 15 residues. The germline CDR1 and CDR2 sequences are SNHLY and FYNNEI. Trimming shortened V by 9 bases and J by 3 bases, and 18 bases separated the two germline ends. The CDR3 nucleotides are TGTGCCAGAGATCGGGGACACCTAGTCTACAATGAGCAGTTCTTC. Its protein product is CARDRGHLVYNEQFF.

The chain couples TRBV29-1 to TRBJ2-2, with D possibly TRBD1 on 5 matching bases. Between the trimmed V and J ends, which lost 7 bases and 5 bases, there was a span of 11 bases. The CDR3 loop spans 12 amino acids. Germline V gives CDR1 SQVTM, CDR2 ANQGSEA. CDR3 loop: CSGRRATGELFF. In nucleotides, the CDR3 is TGCAGCGGCCGCAGGGCTACCGGGGAGCTGTTTTTT.

This chain links TRBV28 with TRBJ1-5, with D possibly TRBD1 on 6 matching bases. The length of the CDR3 is 15 residues. CDR1 and CDR2 (germline): MDHEN, SYDVKM. V was clipped by 5 bases and J by 5 bases, with 16 bases between them. The CDR3 coding sequence is TGTGCCAGCAGTAAAAACCAGGGGTGGGATCAGCCCCAGCATTTT. It yields the protein CASSKNQGWDQPQHF.

The chain has TRBV6-6 and TRBJ1-1, with D hard to call. Looked up from germline, CDR1 is MNHNY and CDR2 is SVGAGI (reference sequence). Trimming shortened V by 1 base and J by 6 bases, and 6 bases separated the two germline ends. This CDR3 is built from 12 residues. As DNA, the CDR3 is TGTGCCAGCAGTTACTGGAGTTCTGAAGCTTTCTTT. Encoded protein: CASSYWSSEAFF.

The V gene is TRBV9, the J gene TRBJ1-1, with 9 bases matching TRBD1. Looked up from germline, CDR1 is SGDLS and CDR2 is YYNGEE. This CDR3 is built from 16 residues. The ends lost 4 bases at V and 4 bases at J; junction bases unmatched: 11. The CDR3: CASSPRDRVASTEAFF. CDR3 DNA: TGTGCCAGCAGCCCTCGGGACAGGGTCGCGAGCACTGAAGCTTTCTTT.

The genes are TRBV6-5 and TRBJ1-2; 8 positions match TRBD1. This CDR3 has 14 amino acids. Germline assignment: CDR1 MNHEY and CDR2 SVGAGI. J lost 4 bases, V lost 6 bases, and 7 bases had no gene match. CDR3 nucleotides: TGTGCCAGCAGCAACTTTGACAGGGGCTATGGCTACACCTTC. Its translation is CASSNFDRGYGYTF.

This clone was detected only a few times. The rearrangement links TRBV11-2 to TRBJ1-3; D gene ambiguous. The CDR3 runs 15 residues. Trimming removed 0 bases from V and 0 bases from J, with 6 bases in between. Germline assignment: CDR1 SGHAT and CDR2 FQNNGV. The CDR3 DNA sequence: TGTGCCAGCAGCTTAGACGAGTTCTCTGGAAACACCATATATTTT. This sequence encodes CASSLDEFSGNTIYF.

The chain couples TRBV28 to TRBJ1-1; TRBD1 matches 9 bases. Germline V gene sequence: CDR1 MDHEN, CDR2 SYDVKM. The length of the CDR3 is 13 residues. Trimming removed 8 bases from V and 6 bases from J; junction bases left unmatched: 7. Here the CDR3 reads CASGGTGIPEAFF. CDR3 coding DNA: TGTGCCAGCGGGGGGACAGGGATCCCTGAAGCTTTCTTT.

J is TRBJ2-5 and V is TRBV7-2; no definite D call. Trimming took 1 base from V and 1 from J, leaving 7 bases between them. The germline V gene has CDR1 SGHTA and CDR2 FQGNSA. The CDR3 length is 14 residues. CDR3 amino acids: CASSLVYSQETQYF. In nucleotides, the CDR3 is TGTGCCAGCAGCTTAGTGTACAGCCAAGAGACCCAGTACTTC.